This TCR beta chain was recorded in a study of graft-versus-host responses after intestinal transplantation. Study overall: Among the recipients, all got anti-thymocyte globulin induction and then tacrolimus and steroids for approximately 3 years. Points from the study as a whole: There were GvH clones found in recipient marrow, and some of them appeared first in ileum or blood.

Profiled with immunoSEQ multiplex PCR; TCRdb holds only in-frame clones, not every one. The table has more than 65,000 clones, roughly 94% seen once. In regard to this clone: No antigen is known for it.

With 7 bases removed from V and 2 bases from J, the gap between germline ends came to 11 bases. Germline assignment: CDR1 SGHTA and CDR2 FQGTGA. The CDR3 is 14 amino acids. Sequencing used unstimulated CD8+ T cells sorted from spleen or lymph node cells, obtained before intestinal transplant. The clonotype originates from a human donor who received an intestinal transplant. The chain has TRBV7-3 and TRBJ2-2; no clear D gene. The DNA of the CDR3 is TGTGCCAGCACCCCCGACTCTAACACCGGGGAGCTGTTTTTT. It encodes CASTPDSNTGELFF. The variable domain in full, with the rest retrieved from reference TRBV7-3 and TRBJ2-2, is GAGVSQTPSNKVTEKGKYVELRCDPISGHTALYWYRQSLGQGPEFLIYFQGTGAADDSGLPNDRFFAVRPEGSVSTLKIQRTERGDSAVYLCASTPDSNTGELFFGEGSRLTVL.